The 21 T cell receptor beta chains below were found in one sample sequenced in a study of cytomegalovirus exposure and HLA in healthy donors. A multiplex PCR was run with 60 Vbeta primers and 13 Jbeta primers. Assay: immunoSEQ multiplex PCR; the TCRdb copy retains only in-frame clones and omits some. The sample shows 110,000 or so clones, 70% to 85% of them seen only once. Sequencing was carried out using PBMCs. The receptor source for this set is a man aged 50 to 59 in good health and CMV-seropositive.

The chain uses TRBV11-2 and TRBJ2-7; 10 positions match TRBD2. The germline V gene has CDR1 SGHAT and CDR2 FQNNGV. V was clipped by 7 bases and J by 3 bases; unmatched bases: 6. The CDR3 loop spans 14 amino acids. CDR3 loop: CASTRLAGLYEQYF. CDR3 in DNA: TGTGCCAGCACCCGACTAGCGGGTCTCTACGAGCAGTACTTC.

The chain recombines TRBV28 with TRBJ1-2; tentative D call: TRBD1 (5 bases). Trimming stripped 4 bases from V and 1 base from J, with 10 bases between. This CDR3 comprises 14 residues. The germline CDR1 and CDR2 sequences are MDHEN and SYDVKM. The CDR3 spells CASSSGLSNYGYTF. CDR3 DNA sequence: TGTGCCAGCAGTTCGGGACTGAGTAACTATGGCTACACCTTC.

The chain carries TRBV5-6 and TRBJ1-1; 7 nucleotides match TRBD1. This CDR3 has 14 amino acids. Germline V lookup: CDR1 SGHDT, CDR2 YYEEEE. The V segment lost 5 bases and the J segment 5 bases; nucleotides outside the gene matches: 9. DNA of the CDR3: TGTGCCAGCAGTTACATAGGGGGCCGGACTGAAGCTTTCTTT. Protein: CASSYIGGRTEAFF.

V is TRBV7-2 and J is TRBJ1-2; 11 nucleotides agree with TRBD1. The ends lost 4 bases at V and 8 bases at J; junction bases unmatched: 3. CDR3 length equals 13 residues. Germline V gene sequence: CDR1 SGHTA, CDR2 FQGNSA. The CDR3 spells CASSSGTGGGYTF. The CDR3 nucleotides are TGTGCCAGCAGCTCCGGGACAGGGGGGGGCTACACCTTC.

The rearrangement links TRBV5-1 to TRBJ1-4, with no clear D. Germline V gene lookup returns CDR1 SGHRS and CDR2 YFSETQ. V was cut by 3 bases and J by 0 bases, with 3 bases left in between. The CDR3 consists of 13 residues. CDR3: CASSSSTNEKLFF. The CDR3 nucleotides are TGCGCCAGCAGCTCCTCAACTAATGAAAAACTGTTTTTT.

The chain recombines TRBV15 with TRBJ2-2, with a possible D match to TRBD1 (5 bases). Germline CDR1 and CDR2: LNHNV and YYDKDF (reference sequence). With 0 bases removed from V and 9 bases from J, the gap between germline ends came to 8 bases. The CDR3 has 13 amino acids. The CDR3 protein is CATSRDRARELFF. CDR3 in DNA: TGTGCCACCAGCAGAGACAGGGCCCGGGAGCTGTTTTTT.

This clone was observed a handful of times. The chain employs TRBV7-8 and TRBJ1-1, with D uncertain. Germline V gene lookup returns CDR1 SGHVS and CDR2 FQNEAQ. V was pared by 5 bases and J by 10 bases, with 17 bases between. The CDR3 runs to 13 residues. The CDR3 DNA is TGTGCCAGCAGCCCCTCTGCGGTATATGTAGCTTTCTTT. It is translated as CASSPSAVYVAFF.

With respect to this clone: The sample carries other DNA sequences with the same CDR3. V gene TRBV5-1 combines with J gene TRBJ1-5; TRBD1 aligns across 9 bases. CDR3 length: 14 amino acids. Germline CDR1 is SGHRS and CDR2 is YFSETQ. J gave up 7 bases and V 4 bases, and 6 bases lay outside the gene matches. CDR3 loop: CASSPGQGGQPQHF. The DNA of the CDR3 is TGCGCCAGCAGCCCGGGACAGGGAGGGCAGCCCCAGCATTTT. Full variable domain (outside the CDR3, taken from reference TRBV5-1 and TRBJ1-5): KAGVTQTPRYLIKTRGQQVTLSCSPISGHRSVSWYQQTPGQGLQFLFEYFSETQRNKGNFPGRFSGRQFSNSRSEMNVSTLELGDSALYLCASSPGQGGQPQHFGDGTRLSIL.

The genes are TRBV5-8 and TRBJ2-7, with D uncertain. The germline V gene encodes CDR1 SGHTS and CDR2 YDEGEE. The V gene lost 2 bases and the J gene lost 2 bases, with 11 bases spanning the gap. This CDR3 has 14 amino acids. The CDR3 DNA reads as TGTGCCAGCAGCTTCCGTTTTGTTCCCTACGAGCAGTACTTC. It is translated as CASSFRFVPYEQYF.

V usage is TRBV4-1 and J usage is TRBJ2-1; 14 nucleotides match TRBD2. Trimming cost V 2 bases and J 9 bases; bases outside gene matches: 6. This CDR3 region has 16 residues. CDR1 MGHRA and CDR2 YSYEKL come from the germline V gene. CDR3 in amino acids: CASSQRGTSGSSEQFF. CDR3 sequence (DNA): TGCGCCAGCAGCCAAAGAGGGACTAGCGGGAGTAGTGAGCAGTTCTTC.

The chain carries TRBV15 and TRBJ2-7; tentative D call: TRBD2 (6 bases). Trimming removed 0 bases at V and 3 bases at J, with 12 bases between. Per the germline V gene, CDR1 is LNHNV and CDR2 is YYDKDF (reference sequence). The CDR3 covers 15 residues. This CDR3 reads CATSRDNTGDYEQYF. As DNA, the CDR3 is TGTGCCACCAGCAGAGATAATACGGGGGACTACGAGCAGTACTTC.

CDR3 in amino acids: CAIRAMTGPYGYTF. The CDR3 DNA sequence: TGTGCCATCAGAGCCATGACAGGGCCCTATGGCTACACCTTC. This chain connects TRBV10-3 to TRBJ1-2; 7 nucleotides agree with TRBD1. The J segment lost 4 bases and the V segment lost 6 bases, leaving 8 bases of the junction unmatched. CDR1 is ENHRY and CDR2 is SYGVKD in the germline V gene. This CDR3 spans 14 amino acids.

The V gene is TRBV9, the J gene TRBJ2-3; TRBD2 matches at 8 bases. Germline values: CDR1 SGDLS, CDR2 YYNGEE. With V trimmed by 4 bases and J by 5 bases, 12 bases remained unmatched. The CDR3 runs to 16 residues. The CDR3 reads CASSLGPSGLLDTQYF. CDR3 DNA sequence: TGTGCCAGCAGCCTAGGGCCTAGCGGGCTCTTAGATACGCAGTATTTT.

The genes are TRBV5-4 and TRBJ2-7; TRBD1 aligns across 7 bases. The CDR3 has 16 amino acids. Trimming cost V 4 bases and J 2 bases; bases outside gene matches: 12. Germline V gives CDR1 SGHNT, CDR2 YYREEE (reference sequence). CDR3 sequence: CASSLRPGTATYEQYF. CDR3 bases: TGTGCCAGCAGCCTGAGGCCCGGGACAGCCACCTACGAGCAGTACTTC.

The chain links TRBV4-3 to TRBJ2-7, with 12 bases lining up with TRBD2. V dropped 0 bases and J dropped 3; count of bases not matched to a gene: 12. Germline V gene lookup returns CDR1 LGHNA and CDR2 YSLEER. The CDR3 is 19 amino acids. The CDR3 reads CASSQDLASGRAEDYEQYF. The CDR3 bases are TGCGCCAGCAGCCAAGATTTGGCTAGCGGGAGGGCCGAGGACTACGAGCAGTACTTC.

The chain joins TRBV4-1 to TRBJ2-2; D perhaps matches TRBD1 (6 bases). CDR1 is MGHRA and CDR2 is YSYEKL in the germline V gene. The length of the CDR3 is 17 residues. Between the trimmed V and J ends, which lost 3 bases and 5 bases, there was a span of 19 bases. The CDR3 loop reads CASSHNSGQIGTGELFF. The CDR3 nucleotides are TGCGCCAGCAGCCACAATTCCGGACAGATCGGGACCGGGGAGCTGTTTTTT.

This clone is a singleton in its sample. The rearrangement links TRBV6-1 to TRBJ1-5, with 8 bases aligning to TRBD1. The length of the CDR3 is 14 residues. Trimming at V came to 10 bases and at J to 0 bases, leaving 5 bases not matched to a gene. Germline V gives CDR1 MNHNS, CDR2 SASEGT. DNA for the CDR3: TGTGCCACCAAACAGGGGGATAGCAATCAGCCCCAGCATTTT. As protein: CATKQGDSNQPQHF.

The genes are TRBV2 and TRBJ1-4; D may be TRBD1 (6 bases). Germline V gene data show CDR1 as SNHLY and CDR2 as FYNNEI. Trimming pared 0 bases from V and 2 bases from J, leaving 13 bases between. The length of the CDR3 is 17 residues. CDR3 nucleotide sequence: TGTGCCAGCAGTGAAGCGAGGGGGGGCGCGACTAATGAAAAACTGTTTTTT. The encoded protein is CASSEARGGATNEKLFF.

The rearrangement joins TRBV7-2 to TRBJ1-1; TRBD1 agrees at 9 bases. V was pared by 5 bases and J by 4 bases, with 11 bases of the junction left unmatched. The CDR3 loop spans 16 amino acids. The germline CDR1 and CDR2 sequences are SGHTA and FQGNSA. CDR3 DNA sequence: TGTGCCAGCAGCGGACGGGGACAGGGAAGGAGCACTGAAGCTTTCTTT. Protein sequence: CASSGRGQGRSTEAFF.

In the case of this clone: The sample contains more than one DNA sequence encoding this CDR3. The V gene is TRBV29-1, the J gene TRBJ1-2; no reliable D call. Germline CDR1 and CDR2: SQVTM and ANQGSEA. V lost 3 bases and J 1 base, leaving 6 bases between the germline ends. The CDR3 spans 12 residues. CDR3 sequence: CSVESVNYGYTF. Written as DNA, the CDR3 is TGCAGCGTTGAGTCCGTTAACTATGGCTACACCTTC.

The chain's CDR3 is CASSKTGGRTDTQYF. DNA for the CDR3: TGTGCCAGCAGCAAAACAGGGGGAAGGACAGATACGCAGTATTTT. The V call is TRBV5-5, the J call TRBJ2-3, with 8 bases lining up with TRBD1. This CDR3 region has 15 residues. V gave up 4 bases and J gave up 3 bases; unmatched junction bases: 7. The germline V gene has CDR1 SGHKS and CDR2 YYEKEE (reference sequence). Looking up the rest from reference TRBV5-5 and TRBJ2-3 gives the full variable domain: DAGVTQSPTHLIKTRGQQVTLRCSPISGHKSVSWYQQVLGQGPQFIFQYYEKEERGRGNFPDRFSARQFPNYSSELNVNALLLGDSALYLCASSKTGGRTDTQYFGPGTRLTVL.